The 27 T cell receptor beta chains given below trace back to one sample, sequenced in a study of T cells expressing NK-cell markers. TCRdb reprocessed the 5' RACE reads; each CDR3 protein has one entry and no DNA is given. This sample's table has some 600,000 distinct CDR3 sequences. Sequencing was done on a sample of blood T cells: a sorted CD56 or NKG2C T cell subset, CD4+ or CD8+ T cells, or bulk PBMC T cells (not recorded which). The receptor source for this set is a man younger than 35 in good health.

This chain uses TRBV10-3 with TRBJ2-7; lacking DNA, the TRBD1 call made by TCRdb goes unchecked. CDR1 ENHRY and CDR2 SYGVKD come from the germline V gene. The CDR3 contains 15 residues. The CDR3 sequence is CAISEIRTGEGEQYF.

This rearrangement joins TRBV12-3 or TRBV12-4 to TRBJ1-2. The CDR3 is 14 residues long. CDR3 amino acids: CASSFGRLNYGYTF.

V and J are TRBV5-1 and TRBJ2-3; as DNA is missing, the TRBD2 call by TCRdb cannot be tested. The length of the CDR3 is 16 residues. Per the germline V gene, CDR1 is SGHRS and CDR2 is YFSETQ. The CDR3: CASSLDSGGVTYTQYF.

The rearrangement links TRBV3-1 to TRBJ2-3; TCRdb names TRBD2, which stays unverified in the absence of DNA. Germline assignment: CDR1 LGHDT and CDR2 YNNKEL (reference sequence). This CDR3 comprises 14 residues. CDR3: CASSQESRLGTQYF.

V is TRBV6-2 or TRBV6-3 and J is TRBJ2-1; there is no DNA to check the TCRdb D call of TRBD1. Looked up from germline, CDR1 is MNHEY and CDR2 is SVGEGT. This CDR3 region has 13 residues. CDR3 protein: CATSTGLYNEQFF.

Here the CDR3 reads CASSVGTGRAETQYF. This chain joins TRBV2 and TRBJ2-5; TCRdb indicates TRBD1, and absent DNA this call remains unverified. The length of the CDR3 is 15 residues. Germline loops: CDR1 SNHLY, CDR2 FYNNEI.

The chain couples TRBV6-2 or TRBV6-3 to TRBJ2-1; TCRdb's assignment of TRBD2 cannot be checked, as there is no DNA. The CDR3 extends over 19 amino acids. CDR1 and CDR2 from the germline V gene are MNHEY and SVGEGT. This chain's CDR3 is CASSSRGGSGESSYNEQFF.

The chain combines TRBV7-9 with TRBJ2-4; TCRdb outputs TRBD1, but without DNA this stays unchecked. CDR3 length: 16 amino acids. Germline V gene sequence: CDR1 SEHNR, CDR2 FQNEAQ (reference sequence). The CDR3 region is CASSSRDSLAKNIQYF.

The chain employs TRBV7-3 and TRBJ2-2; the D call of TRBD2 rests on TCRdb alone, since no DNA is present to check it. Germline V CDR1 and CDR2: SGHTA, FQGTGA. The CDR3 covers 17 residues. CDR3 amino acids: CASSLNRASENTGELFF.

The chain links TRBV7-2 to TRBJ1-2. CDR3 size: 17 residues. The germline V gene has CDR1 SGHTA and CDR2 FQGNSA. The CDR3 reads CASSLGPLGDSHYGYTF.

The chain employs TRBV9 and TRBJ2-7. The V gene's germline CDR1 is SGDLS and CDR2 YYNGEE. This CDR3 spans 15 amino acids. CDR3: CASSVAMDPSYEQYF. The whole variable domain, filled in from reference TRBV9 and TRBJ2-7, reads DSGVTQTPKHLITATGQRVTLRCSPRSGDLSVYWYQQSLDQGLQFLIQYYNGEERAKGNILERFSAQQFPDLHSELNLSSLELGDSALYFCASSVAMDPSYEQYFGPGTRLTVT.

CDR3 residues: CASSLWVGNTEAFF. This chain uses TRBV12-3 or TRBV12-4 with TRBJ1-1. The CDR3 has 14 amino acids.

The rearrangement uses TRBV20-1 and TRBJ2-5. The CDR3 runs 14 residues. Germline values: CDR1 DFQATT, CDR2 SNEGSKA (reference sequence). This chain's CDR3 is CSASSALGQETQYF.

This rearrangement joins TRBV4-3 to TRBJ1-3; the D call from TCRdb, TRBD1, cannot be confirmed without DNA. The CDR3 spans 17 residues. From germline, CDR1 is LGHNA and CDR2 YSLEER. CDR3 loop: CASSQVAGTASGNTIYF.

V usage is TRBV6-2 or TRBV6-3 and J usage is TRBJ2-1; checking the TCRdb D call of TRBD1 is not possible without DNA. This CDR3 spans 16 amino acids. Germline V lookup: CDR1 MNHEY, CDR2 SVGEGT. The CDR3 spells CASSYLPGTGGGEQFF.

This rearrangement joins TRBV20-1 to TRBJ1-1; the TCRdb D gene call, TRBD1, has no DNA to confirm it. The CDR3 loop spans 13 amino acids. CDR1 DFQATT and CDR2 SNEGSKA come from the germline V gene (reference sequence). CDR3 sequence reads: CSGDEGINTEAFF.

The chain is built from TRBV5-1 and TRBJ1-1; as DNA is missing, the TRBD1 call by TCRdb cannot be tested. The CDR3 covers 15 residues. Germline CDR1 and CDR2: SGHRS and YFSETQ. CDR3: CASSLRTGGSSEAFF.

CDR3 amino acids: CASRASGRGETEAFF. The rearrangement links TRBV27 to TRBJ1-1. This CDR3 has 15 amino acids. CDR1 MNHEY and CDR2 SMNVEV come from the germline V gene (reference sequence).

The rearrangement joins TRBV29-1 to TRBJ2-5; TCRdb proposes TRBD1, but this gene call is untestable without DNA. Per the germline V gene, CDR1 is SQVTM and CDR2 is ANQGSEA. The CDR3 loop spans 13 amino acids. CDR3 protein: CSARDRVEETQYF.

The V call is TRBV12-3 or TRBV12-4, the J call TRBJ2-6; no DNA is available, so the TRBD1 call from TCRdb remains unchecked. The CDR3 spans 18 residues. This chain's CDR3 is CASSITGRRFSGANVLTF.

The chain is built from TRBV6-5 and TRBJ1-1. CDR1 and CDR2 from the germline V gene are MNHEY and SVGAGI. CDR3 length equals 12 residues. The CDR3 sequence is CASRWGNTEAFF.

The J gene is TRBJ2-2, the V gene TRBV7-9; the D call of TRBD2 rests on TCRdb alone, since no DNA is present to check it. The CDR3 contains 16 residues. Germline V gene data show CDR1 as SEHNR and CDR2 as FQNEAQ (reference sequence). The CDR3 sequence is CASSWRGQDFTGELFF.

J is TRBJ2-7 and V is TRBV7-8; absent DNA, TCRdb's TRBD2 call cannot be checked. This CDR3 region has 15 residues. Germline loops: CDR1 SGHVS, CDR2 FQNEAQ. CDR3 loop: CASSLERGTNYEQYF.

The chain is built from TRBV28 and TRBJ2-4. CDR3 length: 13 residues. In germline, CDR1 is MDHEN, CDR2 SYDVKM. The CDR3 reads CASSLSRRNIQYF.

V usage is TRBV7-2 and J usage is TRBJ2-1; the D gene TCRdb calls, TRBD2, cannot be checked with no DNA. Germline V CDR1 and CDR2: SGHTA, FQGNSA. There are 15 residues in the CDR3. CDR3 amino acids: CASSSRTSPYNEQFF.

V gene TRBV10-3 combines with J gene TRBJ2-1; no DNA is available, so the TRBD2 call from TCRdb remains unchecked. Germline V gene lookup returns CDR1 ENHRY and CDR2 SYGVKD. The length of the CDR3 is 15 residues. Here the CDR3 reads CAISDGLADLNEQFF.

This CDR3 is CASSLFLENYNEQFF. V usage is TRBV3-1 and J usage is TRBJ2-1. Germline lookup yields CDR1 LGHDT and CDR2 YNNKEL (reference sequence). CDR3 size: 15 residues.